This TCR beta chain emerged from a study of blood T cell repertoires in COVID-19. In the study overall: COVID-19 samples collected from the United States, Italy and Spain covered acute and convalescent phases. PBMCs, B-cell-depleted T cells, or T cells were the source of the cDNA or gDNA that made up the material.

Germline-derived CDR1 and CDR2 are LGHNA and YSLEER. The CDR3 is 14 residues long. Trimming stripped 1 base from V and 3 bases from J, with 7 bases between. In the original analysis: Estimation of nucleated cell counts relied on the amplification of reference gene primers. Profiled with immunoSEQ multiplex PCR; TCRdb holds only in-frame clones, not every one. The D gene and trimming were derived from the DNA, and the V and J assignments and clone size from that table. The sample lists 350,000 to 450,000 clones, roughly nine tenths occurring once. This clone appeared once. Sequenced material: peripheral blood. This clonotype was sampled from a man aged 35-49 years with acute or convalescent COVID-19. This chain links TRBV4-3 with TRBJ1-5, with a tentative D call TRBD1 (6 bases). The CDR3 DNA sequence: TGCGCCAGCAGCCAAGGGACAGTCAATCAGCCCCAGCATTTT. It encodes CASSQGTVNQPQHF.